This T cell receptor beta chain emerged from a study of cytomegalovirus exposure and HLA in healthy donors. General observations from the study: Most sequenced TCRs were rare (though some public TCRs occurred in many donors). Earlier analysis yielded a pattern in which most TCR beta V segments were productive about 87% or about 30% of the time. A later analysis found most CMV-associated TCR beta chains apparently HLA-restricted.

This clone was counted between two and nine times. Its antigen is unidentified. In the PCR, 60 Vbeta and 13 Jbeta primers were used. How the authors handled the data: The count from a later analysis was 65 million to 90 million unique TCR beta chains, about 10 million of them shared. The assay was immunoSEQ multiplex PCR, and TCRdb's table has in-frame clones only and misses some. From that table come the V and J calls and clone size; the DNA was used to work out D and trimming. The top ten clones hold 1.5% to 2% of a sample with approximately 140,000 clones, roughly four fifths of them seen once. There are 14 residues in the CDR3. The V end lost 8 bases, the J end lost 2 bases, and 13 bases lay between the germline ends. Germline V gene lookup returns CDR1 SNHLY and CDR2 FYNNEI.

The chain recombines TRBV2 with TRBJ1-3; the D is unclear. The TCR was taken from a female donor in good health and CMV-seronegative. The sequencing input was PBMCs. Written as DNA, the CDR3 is TGTGCCAGCCGAGGAGGCGGCCCTGGAAACACCATATATTTT. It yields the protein CASRGGGPGNTIYF.